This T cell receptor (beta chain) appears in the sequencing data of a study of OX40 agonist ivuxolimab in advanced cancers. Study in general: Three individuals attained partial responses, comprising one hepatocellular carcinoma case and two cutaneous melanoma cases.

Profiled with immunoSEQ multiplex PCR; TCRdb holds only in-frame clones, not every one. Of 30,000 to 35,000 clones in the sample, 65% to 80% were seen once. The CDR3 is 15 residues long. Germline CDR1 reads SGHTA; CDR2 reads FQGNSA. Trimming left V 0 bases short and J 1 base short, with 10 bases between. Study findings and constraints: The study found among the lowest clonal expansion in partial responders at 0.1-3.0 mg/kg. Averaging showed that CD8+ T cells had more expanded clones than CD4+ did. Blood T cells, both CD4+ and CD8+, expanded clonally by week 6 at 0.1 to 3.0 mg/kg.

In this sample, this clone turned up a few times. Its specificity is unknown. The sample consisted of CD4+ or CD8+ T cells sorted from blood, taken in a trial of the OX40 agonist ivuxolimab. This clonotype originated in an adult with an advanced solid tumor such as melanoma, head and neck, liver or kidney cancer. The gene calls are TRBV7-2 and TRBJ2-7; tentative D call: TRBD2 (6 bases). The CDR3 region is CASSLAASESYEQYF. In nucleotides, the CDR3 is TGTGCCAGCAGCTTAGCGGCTAGCGAGTCCTACGAGCAGTACTTC.